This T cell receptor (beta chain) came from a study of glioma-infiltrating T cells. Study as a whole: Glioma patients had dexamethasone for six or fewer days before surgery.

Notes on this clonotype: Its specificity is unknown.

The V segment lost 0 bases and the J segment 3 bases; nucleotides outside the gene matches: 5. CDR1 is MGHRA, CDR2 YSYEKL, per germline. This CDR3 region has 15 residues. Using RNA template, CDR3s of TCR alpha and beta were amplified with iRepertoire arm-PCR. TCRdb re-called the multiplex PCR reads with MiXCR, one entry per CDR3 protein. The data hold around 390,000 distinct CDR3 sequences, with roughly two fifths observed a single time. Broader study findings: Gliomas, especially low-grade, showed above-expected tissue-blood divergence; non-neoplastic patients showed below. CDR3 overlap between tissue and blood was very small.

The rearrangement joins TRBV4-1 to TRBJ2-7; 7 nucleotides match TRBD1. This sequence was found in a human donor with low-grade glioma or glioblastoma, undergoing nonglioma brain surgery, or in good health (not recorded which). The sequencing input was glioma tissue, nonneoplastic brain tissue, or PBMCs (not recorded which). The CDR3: CASSQEVHRGYEQYF. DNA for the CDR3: TGCGCCAGCAGCCAAGAGGTGCACAGGGGCTACGAGCAGTACTTC.